The rows below give T cell receptor beta chains drawn from one sample of a study of blood T cells in healthy people across ages. TCRdb independently ran MiXCR on the 5' RACE reads; one entry per CDR3 protein. This table has about 930,000 distinct CDR3 sequences, roughly 28% appearing once. The data were also submitted as part of a second study, on T cells of mothers and their children.

The sequenced material came from blood. The receptor source for this set is a middle-aged woman in good health. CDR3s include the opening cysteine and the closing phenylalanine or tryptophan. A D gene is named only where the DNA matches it firmly. Size is stated for part of the rows, as once, few or many counts, or as a class when the clone is expanded.

abundance	d_gene	v_gene	j_gene	CDR3nt	CDR3aa
-	TRBD1	TRBV20-1	TRBJ1-1	TGCAGTGCCCCGCAGGGGGGAGCGGACACTGAAGCTTTCTTT	CSAPQGGADTEAFF
few	-	TRBV6-6	TRBJ2-3	TGTGCCAGCAGGGAGGGATTTCCGACAGATACGCAGTATTTT	CASREGFPTDTQYF
many	-	TRBV5-1	TRBJ2-5	TGCGCCAGCAGCTTTCGACTCAGCCAAGAGACCCAGTACTTC	CASSFRLSQETQYF
many	-	TRBV4-3	TRBJ1-2	TGCGCCAGCAGCCAATCCACCAGAGGCGGACCCTATGGCTACACCTTC	CASSQSTRGGPYGYTF
-	-	TRBV5-5	TRBJ2-1	TGTGCCAGCAGCTTGGGGGCGGCAGCCTACAATGAGCAGTTCTTC	CASSLGAAAYNEQFF
many	-	TRBV12-3/TRBV12-4	TRBJ2-1	TGTGCCAGCAGTCAAGGGGGTCAGAATGAGCAGTTCTTC	CASSQGGQNEQFF
-	-	TRBV29-1	TRBJ2-2	-	CSVARGAGERFF
many	-	TRBV20-1	TRBJ2-1	TGCAGTGCTAGAGATACGGCACCGGACTTGAGGCAGTTCTTC	CSARDTAPDLRQFF
few	-	TRBV5-1	TRBJ2-7	TGCGCCAGCAGCCCTTGGACTCTGGATGGGCAGTACTTC	CASSPWTLDGQYF
-	-	TRBV7-9	TRBJ1-1	TGTGCCAGCACCTCGCCTGAGAGACGCACTGAAGCTTTCTTT	CASTSPERRTEAFF
few	-	TRBV14	TRBJ2-7	TGTGCCAGCAGCCAAGCCCTCGGGCTATCCTACGAGCAGTACTTC	CASSQALGLSYEQYF
-	-	TRBV7-9	TRBJ2-7	TGTGCCAGCAGCTTTGCGGATGTAAACTCCTACGAGCAGTACTTC	CASSFADVNSYEQYF
few	TRBD2	TRBV4-2	TRBJ2-1	TGTGCCAGCAGCCAAACTAGCGGGAGAGGGGATGAGCAGTTCTTC	CASSQTSGRGDEQFF
few	-	TRBV19	TRBJ1-2	TGTGCCAGTGATTCTCACACCCATGGCTACACCTTC	CASDSHTHGYTF
many	-	TRBV7-2	TRBJ2-7	TGTGCCAGCAGCTTAGGTCACAGGGTGTACGAGCAGTACTTC	CASSLGHRVYEQYF
few	-	TRBV5-1	TRBJ1-2	TGCGCCAGCAGCGTATTCGAAGGAGTCTATGGCTACACCTTC	CASSVFEGVYGYTF
-	TRBD1	TRBV5-1	TRBJ2-7	TGCGCCAGCAGTAAACAGGGACAGTTTATCTACGAGCAGTACTTC	CASSKQGQFIYEQYF
few	-	TRBV9	TRBJ1-1	TGTGCCAGCAGCGTAGTCCCGGCGAACACTGAAGCTTTCTTT	CASSVVPANTEAFF
-	-	TRBV7-7	TRBJ2-5	TGTGCTAGCAGCCGGTCTATAGGGCCCATGGAGGGGCAGTACTTC	CASSRSIGPMEGQYF
few	-	TRBV7-2	TRBJ1-2	TGTGCCAGCAGCCGAGAGAGGGATCATGGCTACACCTTC	CASSRERDHGYTF
-	-	TRBV12-3/TRBV12-4	TRBJ1-2	TGTGCCAGCGGACATGAGGGGGGGTCCGGCTATGGCTACACCTTC	CASGHEGGSGYGYTF
once	-	TRBV20-1	TRBJ2-7	TGCAGTGCTAGGGATTGGGTCCACAATGAGCAGTACTTC	CSARDWVHNEQYF
-	-	TRBV6-1	TRBJ2-7	TGTGCCAGCAGTACTGGAACGAACGGGATCTACGAGCAGTACTTC	CASSTGTNGIYEQYF
many	-	TRBV4-3	TRBJ1-5	TGCGCCAGCAGCCAAGAAGGAGGCAATCAGCCCCAGCATTTT	CASSQEGGNQPQHF
few	TRBD2	TRBV30	TRBJ2-5	TGTGCCTCCACTGTCGGGACTAGCCAAGAGACCCAGTACTTC	CASTVGTSQETQYF
many	TRBD1	TRBV5-5	TRBJ2-1	TGTGCCAGCAGCTTACAGGGACAGTCCTACAATGAGCAGTTCTTC	CASSLQGQSYNEQFF
-	TRBD2	TRBV5-6	TRBJ2-7	TGTGCCAGCAGCCCGGGGGGGATGGGGGCCTACGAGCAGTACTTC	CASSPGGMGAYEQYF
-	-	TRBV7-2	TRBJ1-1	TGTGCCAGCAGCCCCCGGAGACAGGACAACACTGGAGCTTTCTTT	CASSPRRQDNTGAFF
few	-	TRBV12-3/TRBV12-4	TRBJ2-6	TGTGCCAGCAGTCCCTCGGGGGCGAGGAGCTCTGGGGCCAACGTCCTGACTTTC	CASSPSGARSSGANVLTF
many	-	TRBV3-1	TRBJ2-1	TGTGCCAGCAGCCAAGATTTGGATCTCGGGCAGTTCTTC	CASSQDLDLGQFF
few	TRBD1	TRBV29-1	TRBJ2-7	TGCGGCGTTGGGACAGGCCCCCGCGAGCAGTACTTC	CGVGTGPREQYF
-	-	TRBV12-3/TRBV12-4	TRBJ1-3	TGTGCCAGCAGTTCCCAACGATCCTCTGGAAACACCATATATTTT	CASSSQRSSGNTIYF
many	-	TRBV5-1	TRBJ2-5	TGCGCCAGCAGCTTGGTTGCTAGCGAGCAAGAGACCCAGTACTTC	CASSLVASEQETQYF
many	-	TRBV7-9	TRBJ2-7	TGTGCCAGCAGCTTAGTTTCGGGGGGACACTACGAGCAGTACTTC	CASSLVSGGHYEQYF
few	TRBD1	TRBV6-1	TRBJ1-2	TGTGCCAGCAGGCCGGGACAGGGGGCGATCGATGGCTACACCTTC	CASRPGQGAIDGYTF
-	TRBD2	TRBV7-7	TRBJ2-5	TGTGCTAGCAGCTTAGCGCGGGGGGCCGGAGAGACCCAGTACTTC	CASSLARGAGETQYF
few	-	TRBV20-1	TRBJ1-1	TGCAGTGCTAGAGATTCGGGGGTCAACACTGAAGCTTTCTTT	CSARDSGVNTEAFF
few	-	TRBV12-3/TRBV12-4	TRBJ1-6	TGTGCCTCGAGATCTTTTGAGAATTCACCCCTCCACTTT	CASRSFENSPLHF
-	TRBD1	TRBV20-1	TRBJ1-4	TGCAGTGCTAGAGTACCGGGACAGGGTAATGAAAAACTGTTTTTT	CSARVPGQGNEKLFF
-	TRBD1	TRBV20-1	TRBJ1-5	TGCAGTGCTAGAAACAGACAGGGCGGCAAAAATCAGCCCCAGCATTTT	CSARNRQGGKNQPQHF
many	-	TRBV5-1	TRBJ2-7	TGCGCCAGCAAGGGAAACTCCTACGAGCAGTACTTC	CASKGNSYEQYF
-	-	TRBV20-1	TRBJ1-5	TGCAGTGCCCCCATCAGCGGGACCGATCAGCCCCAGCATTTT	CSAPISGTDQPQHF
-	TRBD1	TRBV7-2	TRBJ1-1	TGTGCCAGCAGGTCAGGACAGGTTAACACTGAAGCTTTCTTT	CASRSGQVNTEAFF
-	TRBD2	TRBV4-3	TRBJ2-3	TGCGCCAGCAGCCAAAGTCACGGGGGGTCCACAGATACGCAGTATTTT	CASSQSHGGSTDTQYF